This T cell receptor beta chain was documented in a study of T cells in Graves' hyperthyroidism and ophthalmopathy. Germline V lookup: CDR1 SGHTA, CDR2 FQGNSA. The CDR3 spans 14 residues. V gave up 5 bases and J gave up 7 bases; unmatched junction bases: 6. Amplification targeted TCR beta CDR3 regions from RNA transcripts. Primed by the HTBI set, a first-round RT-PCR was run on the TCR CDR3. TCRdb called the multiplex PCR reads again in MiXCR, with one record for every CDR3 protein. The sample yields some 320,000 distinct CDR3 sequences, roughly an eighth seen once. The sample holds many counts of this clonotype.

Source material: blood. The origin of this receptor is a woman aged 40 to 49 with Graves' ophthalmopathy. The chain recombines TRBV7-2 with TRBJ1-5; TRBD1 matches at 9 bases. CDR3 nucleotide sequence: TGTGCCAGCAGCCCTTCGACAGGGGGACAGCCCCAGCATTTT. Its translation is CASSPSTGGQPQHF.